Each of the 23 T cell receptor beta chains below was sequenced from the same sample in a study of blood T cell repertoires in COVID-19. Some clones are missing from TCRdb's copy, which holds only in-frame ones; the method was immunoSEQ multiplex PCR. There are hundreds of thousands of clones in the sample; 70% to 90% occur only once, and around 0.7% lies in the top ten. Sequenced sample: peripheral blood. The source is a human donor in a cohort sampled during active COVID-19.

This sequence joins TRBV6-2 or TRBV6-3 and TRBJ2-7; D is unclear. Germline V lookup: CDR1 MNHEY, CDR2 SVGEGT. V was shortened by 8 bases and J by 0 bases, with 14 bases between the two germline ends. The CDR3 has 14 residues. The CDR3 nucleotides read TGTGCCAGCGGCCCTACAGATATCTCCTACGAGCAGTACTTC. It codes for CASGPTDISYEQYF.

CDR3 sequence reads: CASSLRQGYYTEAFF. The CDR3 DNA sequence: TGTGCCAGCAGCCTTAGACAGGGATATTATACTGAAGCTTTCTTT. The chain combines TRBV5-6 with TRBJ1-1; 7 bases agree with TRBD1. This CDR3 region has 15 residues. CDR1 is SGHDT, CDR2 YYEEEE, per germline. After removal of 4 bases from V and 5 bases from J, the junction contained 11 bases not matched to a gene.

The chain combines TRBV7-9 with TRBJ2-7; 11 nucleotides line up with TRBD2. Germline CDR1 reads SEHNR; CDR2 reads FQNEAQ (reference sequence). There are 15 residues in the CDR3. Losses at the gene ends were 6 bases for V and 4 bases for J; bases not matched to a gene: 8. CDR3 protein: CASSLTSGSRYEQYF. DNA of the CDR3: TGTGCCAGCAGTTTAACTAGCGGGAGTAGGTACGAGCAGTACTTC. Together with reference TRBV7-9 and TRBJ2-7, the CDR3 gives the full variable domain: DTGVSQNPRHKITKRGQNVTFRCDPISEHNRLYWYRQTLGQGPEFLTYFQNEAQLEKSRLLSDRFSAERPKGSFSTLEIQRTEQGDSAMYLCASSLTSGSRYEQYFGPGTRLTVT.

The chain employs TRBV6-6 and TRBJ2-7, with 11 bases fitting TRBD2. The V gene end was trimmed by 7 bases and the J gene end by 0 bases; junction bases not matched to a gene: 5. The CDR3 sequence is 15 residues long. Germline V CDR1 and CDR2: MNHNY, SVGAGI (reference sequence). This chain's CDR3 is CASTRTSGLSYEQYF. The CDR3 region has the DNA TGTGCCAGCACCCGGACTAGCGGGCTCTCCTACGAGCAGTACTTC.

The V call is TRBV6-5, the J call TRBJ1-2; D not certain. CDR1 is MNHEY and CDR2 is SVGAGI in the germline V gene. V dropped 0 bases and J dropped 5 bases, with 16 bases sitting between them. The CDR3 is made up of 16 amino acids. In nucleotides, the CDR3 is TGTGCCAGCAGTTACTCCGGTGAGGGCTTTGGGTATGGCTACACCTTC. It specifies CASSYSGEGFGYGYTF.

The rearrangement joins TRBV4-3 to TRBJ2-3; TRBD1 aligns across 7 bases. Germline CDR1 is LGHNA and CDR2 is YSLEER. With 1 base clipped from V and 0 bases from J, the junction kept 19 bases outside the gene matches. The CDR3 contains 21 residues. CDR3 DNA sequence: TGCGCCAGCAGCCAAGTTGCCCTCGGACAGGAACACTTATTTAGCACAGATACGCAGTATTTT. Protein product: CASSQVALGQEHLFSTDTQYF.

V usage is TRBV27 and J usage is TRBJ2-1, with a tentative D call TRBD2 (7 bases). The V end lost 1 base, the J end lost 7 bases, and 17 bases lay between the germline ends. Germline V gene data show CDR1 as MNHEY and CDR2 as SMNVEV (reference sequence). This CDR3 is 16 amino acids long. CDR3 nucleotide sequence: TGTGCCAGCAGTTTATTTGGGGGGGCGTTTTCTAATGAGCAGTTCTTC. It codes for CASSLFGGAFSNEQFF.

The CDR3 nucleotides are TGTGCCAGCAGCTTTTCGGTAGCGGGAGGGGCAGATACGCAGTATTTT. The encoded protein is CASSFSVAGGADTQYF. The chain employs TRBV11-2 and TRBJ2-3; 11 nucleotides agree with TRBD2. There are 16 residues in the CDR3. The trim removed 3 bases at V and 4 bases at J, leaving 6 bases unmatched. CDR1 and CDR2 (germline): SGHAT, FQNNGV.

The V call is TRBV7-9, the J call TRBJ1-1, with D unclear. The CDR3 is 11 amino acids. Trimming stripped 5 bases from V and 7 bases from J, with 8 bases between. Germline V gene data show CDR1 as SEHNR and CDR2 as FQNEAQ (reference sequence). CDR3 in DNA: TGTGCCAGCAGCCCGCAGGTTGAAGCTTTCTTT. Translated, it gives CASSPQVEAFF.

The J gene is TRBJ2-7, the V gene TRBV28; 8 positions agree with TRBD1. There are 14 residues in the CDR3. Trimming removed 6 bases from V and 2 bases from J; junction bases left unmatched: 6. CDR1 and CDR2 from the germline V gene are MDHEN and SYDVKM. The CDR3 DNA follows: TGTGCCAGCAGCCCGGGACAGGCGACCTACGAGCAGTACTTC. Translating gives CASSPGQATYEQYF.

V and J are TRBV18 and TRBJ2-7; D uncertain. Trimming pared 2 bases from V and 2 bases from J, leaving 10 bases between. Per the germline V gene, CDR1 is KGHSH and CDR2 is LQKENI. The CDR3 length is 14 residues. CDR3 sequence (DNA): TGTGCCAGCTCACCATCCACACCCCCCTACGAGCAGTACTTC. Translation gives CASSPSTPPYEQYF. The full variable domain, completed using reference TRBV18 and TRBJ2-7, is NAGVMQNPRHLVRRRGQEARLRCSPMKGHSHVYWYRQLPEEGLKFMVYLQKENIIDESGMPKERFSAEFPKEGPSILRIQQVVRGDSAAYFCASSPSTPPYEQYFGPGTRLTVT.

J is TRBJ2-7 and V is TRBV28; 8 bases fit TRBD1. CDR1 and CDR2 from the germline V gene are MDHEN and SYDVKM. Unmatched junction bases numbered 5, after V lost 3 bases and J lost 4 bases. This CDR3 spans 14 amino acids. CDR3: CASSFRQGAYEQYF. The CDR3 bases are TGTGCCAGCAGTTTTCGGCAGGGGGCTTACGAGCAGTACTTC.

The gene calls are TRBV5-6 and TRBJ2-7; a possible D gene is TRBD2 (5 bases). CDR1 and CDR2 from the germline V gene are SGHDT and YYEEEE. V gave up 1 base and J gave up 9 bases, with 20 bases separating them. The CDR3 is 15 residues long. The DNA for the CDR3 is TGTGCCAGCAGCTTGATTGGGCGGACTGATATGGCGCAGTACTTC. Translated, it gives CASSLIGRTDMAQYF.

This chain joins TRBV15 and TRBJ1-5, with 8 bases matching TRBD1. The CDR3 runs to 14 residues. From germline, CDR1 is LNHNV and CDR2 YYDKDF (reference sequence). V lost 4 bases to trimming and J lost 11 bases; unmatched junction nucleotides: 10. CDR3 DNA: TGTGCCACCAGCATAGAAGCAGACAGGGGCACCCAGCATTTT. Amino acid sequence: CATSIEADRGTQHF. The whole variable domain, filled in from reference TRBV15 and TRBJ1-5, reads DAMVIQNPRYQVTQFGKPVTLSCSQTLNHNVMYWYQQKSSQAPKLLFHYYDKDFNNEADTPDNFQSRRPNTSFCFLDIRSPGLGDTAMYLCATSIEADRGTQHFGDGTRLSIL.

The chain employs TRBV5-1 and TRBJ2-6; D is perhaps TRBD2 (5 bases). Trimming shortened V by 4 bases and J by 0 bases, and 11 bases separated the two germline ends. CDR1 and CDR2 from the germline V gene are SGHRS and YFSETQ. The length of the CDR3 is 16 residues. The CDR3, as DNA: TGCGCCAGCAGCCTCGACGGGAACTCTGGGGCCAACGTCCTGACTTTC. Translating it yields CASSLDGNSGANVLTF.

CDR3 region: CASSLRAVNQPQHF. In DNA form, the CDR3 reads TGTGCCAGCAGTTTGAGGGCAGTTAATCAGCCCCAGCATTTT. This chain connects TRBV28 to TRBJ1-5, with D uncertain. This CDR3 has 14 amino acids. V was pared by 3 bases and J by 4 bases, with 10 bases between. Germline V gene data show CDR1 as MDHEN and CDR2 as SYDVKM.

The V and J genes are TRBV3-1 (or the pseudogene TRBV3-2) and TRBJ2-6; no reliable D call. V was pared by 4 bases and J by 1 base, with 5 bases between. CDR3 size: 14 residues. In germline, CDR1 is LGHDT, CDR2 YNNKEL (reference sequence). The CDR3 here is CASSLNSGANVLTF. In nucleotides, the CDR3 is TGTGCCAGCAGCCTAAATTCTGGGGCCAACGTCCTGACTTTC.

Here the CDR3 DNA reads TGTGCCACCAGTGGGCTCGGGACTCGGGAGACCCAGTACTTC. Translating it yields CATSGLGTRETQYF. The rearrangement links TRBV24-1 to TRBJ2-5; D possibly corresponds to TRBD2 (6 bases). This CDR3 comprises 14 residues. V was cut by 5 bases and J by 5 bases, with 14 bases left in between. Germline V gives CDR1 KGHDR, CDR2 SFDVKD.

J is TRBJ2-7 and V is TRBV7-8; tentative D call: TRBD2 (7 bases). V lost 7 bases, J lost 4 bases, and 14 bases lay in between. The CDR3 consists of 13 residues. CDR1 and CDR2 from the germline V gene are SGHVS and FQNEAQ. As DNA, the CDR3 is TGTGCCAGCATCCGAGGGGGGGGATACGAGCAGTACTTC. This encodes CASIRGGGYEQYF.

Relative to its sample, this clone is medium-sized. The gene calls are TRBV7-6 and TRBJ1-1, with a tentative D call TRBD1 (5 bases). The CDR3 consists of 13 residues. Germline V CDR1 and CDR2: SGHVS, FNYEAQ. V was pared by 5 bases and J by 8 bases, with 15 bases between. The CDR3 nucleotides read TGTGCCAGCAGCCTAGGGGAGCCCATGGAAGCTTTCTTT. Encoded protein: CASSLGEPMEAFF. Full variable domain (rest looked up from reference TRBV7-6 and TRBJ1-1): GAGVSQSPRYKVTKRGQDVALRCDPISGHVSLYWYRQALGQGPEFLTYFNYEAQQDKSGLPNDRFSAERPEGSISTLTIQRTEQRDSAMYRCASSLGEPMEAFFGQGTRLTVV.

This chain connects TRBV30 to TRBJ1-4, with 7 bases matching TRBD1. Germline CDR1 reads GTSNPN; CDR2 reads SVGIG (reference sequence). V gave up 2 bases and J gave up 4 bases; unmatched junction bases: 4. This CDR3 is built from 14 residues. CDR3 in DNA: TGTGCCTGGAGTACAGGGGTTAATAATGAAAAACTGTTTTTT. Its protein is CAWSTGVNNEKLFF.

This clone was counted between two and nine times. V and J are TRBV9 and TRBJ1-1; the D is unclear. This CDR3 region has 15 residues. V was trimmed by 3 bases and J by 4 bases, leaving 16 bases between them. From germline, CDR1 is SGDLS and CDR2 YYNGEE. CDR3 coding DNA: TGTGCCAGCAGCGCCGACCGGGGTCTGTTCACTGAAGCTTTCTTT. It codes for CASSADRGLFTEAFF.

This chain connects TRBV27 to TRBJ1-6; no clear D gene. V was pared by 0 bases and J by 1 base, with 10 bases between. Germline lookup yields CDR1 MNHEY and CDR2 SMNVEV (reference sequence). The CDR3 has 17 amino acids. The CDR3: CASSLSPLESYNSPLHF. CDR3 nucleotide sequence: TGTGCCAGCAGTTTATCCCCCCTGGAGTCCTATAATTCACCCCTCCACTTT.